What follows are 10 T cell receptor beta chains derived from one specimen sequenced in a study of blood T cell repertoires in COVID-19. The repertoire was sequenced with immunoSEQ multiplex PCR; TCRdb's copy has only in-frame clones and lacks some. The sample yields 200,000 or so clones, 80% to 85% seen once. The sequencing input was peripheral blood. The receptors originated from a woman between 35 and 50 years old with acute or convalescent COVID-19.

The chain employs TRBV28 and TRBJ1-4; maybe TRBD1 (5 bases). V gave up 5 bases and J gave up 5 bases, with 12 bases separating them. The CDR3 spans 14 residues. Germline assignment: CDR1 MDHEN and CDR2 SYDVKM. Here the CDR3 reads CASSPGLENEKLFF. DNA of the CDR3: TGTGCCAGCAGTCCGGGACTCGAGAATGAAAAACTGTTTTTT.

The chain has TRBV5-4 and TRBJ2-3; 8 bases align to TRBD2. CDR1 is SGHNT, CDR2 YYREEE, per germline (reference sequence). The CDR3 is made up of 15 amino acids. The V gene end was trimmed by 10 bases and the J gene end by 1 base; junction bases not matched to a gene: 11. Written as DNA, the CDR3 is TGTGCCGTTAGCTATCGAGCGGGGGGCACAGATACGCAGTATTTT. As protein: CAVSYRAGGTDTQYF.

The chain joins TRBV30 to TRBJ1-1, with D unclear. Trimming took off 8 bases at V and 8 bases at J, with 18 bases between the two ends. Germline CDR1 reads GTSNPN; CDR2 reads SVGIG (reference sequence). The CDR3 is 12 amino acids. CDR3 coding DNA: TGTGCCCTTAACCGGCGGGCCAGCGAAGCTTTCTTT. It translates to CALNRRASEAFF.

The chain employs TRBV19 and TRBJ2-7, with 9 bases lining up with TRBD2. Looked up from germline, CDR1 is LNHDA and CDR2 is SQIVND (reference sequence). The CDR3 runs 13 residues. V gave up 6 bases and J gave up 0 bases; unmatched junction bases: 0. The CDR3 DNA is TGTGCCAGTAGGACTAGCGGCTCCTACGAGCAGTACTTC. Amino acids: CASRTSGSYEQYF.

The CDR3 sequence: CASSEWRSMTGELFF. DNA of the CDR3: TGTGCCAGCAGTGAATGGCGGTCTATGACCGGGGAGCTGTTTTTT. This chain connects TRBV6-1 to TRBJ2-2; D ambiguous. The V end lost 2 bases, the J end lost 5 bases, and 12 bases lay between the germline ends. The CDR3 is 15 residues long. Per the germline V gene, CDR1 is MNHNS and CDR2 is SASEGT.

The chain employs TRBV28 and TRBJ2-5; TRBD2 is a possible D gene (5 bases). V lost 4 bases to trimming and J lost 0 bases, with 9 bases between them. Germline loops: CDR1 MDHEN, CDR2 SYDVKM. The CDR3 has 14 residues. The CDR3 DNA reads TGTGCCAGCAGTTCTGGCGGGCACCAAGAGACCCAGTACTTC. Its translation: CASSSGGHQETQYF. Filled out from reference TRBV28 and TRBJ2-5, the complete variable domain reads DVKVTQSSRYLVKRTGEKVFLECVQDMDHENMFWYRQDPGLGLRLIYFSYDVKMKEKGDIPEGYSVSREKKERFSLILESASTNQTSMYLCASSSGGHQETQYFGPGTRLLVL.

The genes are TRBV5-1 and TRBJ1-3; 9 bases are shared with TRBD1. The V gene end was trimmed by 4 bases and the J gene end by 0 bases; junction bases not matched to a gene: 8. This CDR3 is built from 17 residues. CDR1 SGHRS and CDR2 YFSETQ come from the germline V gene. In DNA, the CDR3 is TGCGCCAGCAGCACCACCGGGACAGGGCTCTCTGGAAACACCATATATTTT. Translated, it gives CASSTTGTGLSGNTIYF.

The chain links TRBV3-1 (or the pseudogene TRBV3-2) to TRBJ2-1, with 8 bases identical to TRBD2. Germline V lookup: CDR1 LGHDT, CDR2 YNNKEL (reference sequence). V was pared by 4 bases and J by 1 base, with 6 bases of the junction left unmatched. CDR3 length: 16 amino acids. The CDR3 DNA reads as TGTGCCAGCAGCCTAGCCGGGACTAGTTCCTACAATGAGCAGTTCTTC. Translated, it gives CASSLAGTSSYNEQFF.

This CDR3 reads CASSLVGGGTNTGELFF. The CDR3 DNA sequence: TGTGCCAGCAGCTTAGTTGGTGGGGGGACGAACACCGGGGAGCTGTTTTTT. This sequence joins TRBV7-9 and TRBJ2-2; a possible D gene is TRBD2 (6 bases). The germline V gene encodes CDR1 SEHNR and CDR2 FQNEAQ (reference sequence). Trimming left V 1 base short and J 0 bases short, with 12 bases between. The CDR3 length is 17 residues.

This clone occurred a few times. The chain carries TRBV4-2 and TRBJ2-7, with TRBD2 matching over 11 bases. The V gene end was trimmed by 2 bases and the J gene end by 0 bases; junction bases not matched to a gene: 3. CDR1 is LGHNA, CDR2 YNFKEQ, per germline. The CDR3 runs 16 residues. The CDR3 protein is CASSQRTSGYSYEQYF. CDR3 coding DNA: TGTGCCAGCAGCCAACGGACTAGCGGGTACTCCTACGAGCAGTACTTC.